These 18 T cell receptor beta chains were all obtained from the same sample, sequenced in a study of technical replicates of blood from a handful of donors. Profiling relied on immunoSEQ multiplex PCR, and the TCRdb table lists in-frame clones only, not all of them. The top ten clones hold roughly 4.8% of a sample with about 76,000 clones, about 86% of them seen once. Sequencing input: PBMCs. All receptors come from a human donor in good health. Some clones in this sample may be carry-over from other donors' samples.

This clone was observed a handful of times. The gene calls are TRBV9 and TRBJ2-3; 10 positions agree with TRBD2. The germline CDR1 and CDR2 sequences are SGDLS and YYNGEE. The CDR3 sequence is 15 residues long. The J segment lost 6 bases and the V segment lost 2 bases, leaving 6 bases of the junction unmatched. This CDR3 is CASSVTLAGGDTQYF. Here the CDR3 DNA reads TGTGCCAGCAGCGTCACCTTAGCGGGAGGTGATACGCAGTATTTT.

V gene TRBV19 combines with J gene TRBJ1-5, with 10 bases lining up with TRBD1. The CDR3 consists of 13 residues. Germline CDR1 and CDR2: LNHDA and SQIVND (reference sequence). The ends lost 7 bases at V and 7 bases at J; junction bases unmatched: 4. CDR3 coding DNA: TGTGCCAGTAAGGGACAGGGGCGCCAGCCCCAGCATTTT. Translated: CASKGQGRQPQHF.

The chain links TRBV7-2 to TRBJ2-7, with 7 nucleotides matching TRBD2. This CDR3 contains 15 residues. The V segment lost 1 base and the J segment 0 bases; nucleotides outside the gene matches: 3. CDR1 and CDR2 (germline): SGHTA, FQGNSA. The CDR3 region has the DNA TGTGCCAGCAGCTTAGTTGGGGGGGACTCCTACGAGCAGTACTTC. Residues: CASSLVGGDSYEQYF. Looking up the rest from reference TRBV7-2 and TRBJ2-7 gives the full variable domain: GAGVSQSPSNKVTEKGKDVELRCDPISGHTALYWYRQSLGQGLEFLIYFQGNSAPDKSGLPSDRFSAERTGGSVSTLTIQRTQQEDSAVYLCASSLVGGDSYEQYFGPGTRLTVT.

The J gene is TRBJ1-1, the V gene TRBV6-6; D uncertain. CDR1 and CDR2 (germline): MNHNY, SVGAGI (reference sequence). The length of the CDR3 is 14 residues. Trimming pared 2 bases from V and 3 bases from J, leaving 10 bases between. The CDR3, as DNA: TGTGCCAGCAGTTACGTAGGCGCGGACACTGAAGCTTTCTTT. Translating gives CASSYVGADTEAFF.

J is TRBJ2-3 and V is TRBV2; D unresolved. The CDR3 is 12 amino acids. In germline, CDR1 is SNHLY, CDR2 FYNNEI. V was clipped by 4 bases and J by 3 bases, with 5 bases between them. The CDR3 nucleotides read TGTGCCAGCAGTGCAGGAACAGATACGCAGTATTTT. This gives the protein CASSAGTDTQYF.

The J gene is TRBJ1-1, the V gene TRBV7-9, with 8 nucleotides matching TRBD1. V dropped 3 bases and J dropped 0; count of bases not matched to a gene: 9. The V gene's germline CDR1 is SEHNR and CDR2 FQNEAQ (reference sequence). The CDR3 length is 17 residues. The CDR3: CASSFPGQGVMNTEAFF. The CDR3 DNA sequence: TGTGCCAGCAGCTTCCCAGGACAGGGAGTAATGAACACTGAAGCTTTCTTT.

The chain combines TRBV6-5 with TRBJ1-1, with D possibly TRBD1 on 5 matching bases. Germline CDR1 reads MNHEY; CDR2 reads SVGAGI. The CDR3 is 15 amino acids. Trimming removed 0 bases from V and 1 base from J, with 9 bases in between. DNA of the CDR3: TGTGCCAGCAGTTACTCGGGGCTCGGGAACACTGAAGCTTTCTTT. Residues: CASSYSGLGNTEAFF.

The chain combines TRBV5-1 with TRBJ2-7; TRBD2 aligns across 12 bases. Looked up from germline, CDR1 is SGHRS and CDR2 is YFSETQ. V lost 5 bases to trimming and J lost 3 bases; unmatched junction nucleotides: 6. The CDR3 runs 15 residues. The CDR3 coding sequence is TGCGCCAGCAGTTTCCTAGCGGGAGGGAACTACGAGCAGTACTTC. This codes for CASSFLAGGNYEQYF.

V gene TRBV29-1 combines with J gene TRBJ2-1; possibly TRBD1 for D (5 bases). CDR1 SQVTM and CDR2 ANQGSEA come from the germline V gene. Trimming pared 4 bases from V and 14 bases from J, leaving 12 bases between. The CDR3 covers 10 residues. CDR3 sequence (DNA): TGCAGCGTTGGGACACTCCTCAAGTTCTTC. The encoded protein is CSVGTLLKFF.

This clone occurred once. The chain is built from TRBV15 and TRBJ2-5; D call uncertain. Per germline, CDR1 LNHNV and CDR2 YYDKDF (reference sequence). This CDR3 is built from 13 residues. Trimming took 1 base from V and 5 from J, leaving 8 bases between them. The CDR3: CATSRGSRETQYF. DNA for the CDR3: TGTGCCACCAGCAGAGGGAGTAGGGAGACCCAGTACTTC.

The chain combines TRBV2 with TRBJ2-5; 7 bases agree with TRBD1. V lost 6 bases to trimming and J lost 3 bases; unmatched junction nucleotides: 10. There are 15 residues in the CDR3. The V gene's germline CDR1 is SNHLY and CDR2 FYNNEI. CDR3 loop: CASRDRRDSEETQYF. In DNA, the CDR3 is TGTGCCAGCAGAGACCGACGGGACAGCGAAGAGACCCAGTACTTC.

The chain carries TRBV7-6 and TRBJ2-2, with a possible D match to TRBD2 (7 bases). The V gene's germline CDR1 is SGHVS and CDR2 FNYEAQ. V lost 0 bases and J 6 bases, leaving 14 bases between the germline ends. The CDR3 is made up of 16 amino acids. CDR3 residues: CASSLAGGPGAGELFF. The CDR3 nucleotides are TGTGCCAGCAGCTTAGCGGGGGGGCCAGGAGCCGGGGAGCTGTTTTTT.

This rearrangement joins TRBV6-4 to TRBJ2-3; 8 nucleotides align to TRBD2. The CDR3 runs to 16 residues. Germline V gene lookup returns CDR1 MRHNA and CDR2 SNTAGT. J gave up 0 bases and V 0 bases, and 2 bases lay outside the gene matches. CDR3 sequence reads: CASSDSAGASTDTQYF. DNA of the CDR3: TGTGCCAGCAGTGACTCAGCGGGGGCTAGCACAGATACGCAGTATTTT.

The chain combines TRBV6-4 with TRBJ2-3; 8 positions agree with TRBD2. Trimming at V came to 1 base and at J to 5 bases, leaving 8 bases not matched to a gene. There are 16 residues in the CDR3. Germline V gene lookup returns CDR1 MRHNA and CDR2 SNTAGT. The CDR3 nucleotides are TGTGCCAGCAGTGACTTGCCGGCGGGGGGACTAGATACGCAGTATTTT. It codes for CASSDLPAGGLDTQYF.

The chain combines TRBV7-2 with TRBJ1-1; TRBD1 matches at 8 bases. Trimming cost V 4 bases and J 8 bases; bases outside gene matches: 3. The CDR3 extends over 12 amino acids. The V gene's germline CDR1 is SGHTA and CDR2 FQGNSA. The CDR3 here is CASSSWTGEAFF. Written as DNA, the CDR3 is TGTGCCAGCAGCTCATGGACAGGGGAAGCTTTCTTT. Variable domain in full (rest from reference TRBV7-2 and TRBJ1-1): GAGVSQSPSNKVTEKGKDVELRCDPISGHTALYWYRQSLGQGLEFLIYFQGNSAPDKSGLPSDRFSAERTGGSVSTLTIQRTQQEDSAVYLCASSSWTGEAFFGQGTRLTVV.

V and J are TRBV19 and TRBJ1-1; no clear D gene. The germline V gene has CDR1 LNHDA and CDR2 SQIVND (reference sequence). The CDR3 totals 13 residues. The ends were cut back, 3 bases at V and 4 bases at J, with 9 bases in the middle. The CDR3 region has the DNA TGTGCCAGTAGTATCAGCGGGGTCACTGAAGCTTTCTTT. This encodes CASSISGVTEAFF.

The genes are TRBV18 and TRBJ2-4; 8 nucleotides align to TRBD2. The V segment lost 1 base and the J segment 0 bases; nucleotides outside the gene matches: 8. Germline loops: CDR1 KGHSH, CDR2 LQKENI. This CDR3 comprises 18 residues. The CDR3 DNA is TGTGCCAGCTCACCACTAGCGGGAACCCCGGGAGCCAAAAACATTCAGTACTTC. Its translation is CASSPLAGTPGAKNIQYF.

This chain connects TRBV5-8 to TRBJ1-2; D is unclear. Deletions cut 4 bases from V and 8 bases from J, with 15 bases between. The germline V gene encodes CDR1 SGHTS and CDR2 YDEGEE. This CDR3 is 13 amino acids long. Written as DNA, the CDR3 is TGTGCCAGCAGCCCCTCGGTGAGCGGGGGCTACACCTTC. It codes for CASSPSVSGGYTF.